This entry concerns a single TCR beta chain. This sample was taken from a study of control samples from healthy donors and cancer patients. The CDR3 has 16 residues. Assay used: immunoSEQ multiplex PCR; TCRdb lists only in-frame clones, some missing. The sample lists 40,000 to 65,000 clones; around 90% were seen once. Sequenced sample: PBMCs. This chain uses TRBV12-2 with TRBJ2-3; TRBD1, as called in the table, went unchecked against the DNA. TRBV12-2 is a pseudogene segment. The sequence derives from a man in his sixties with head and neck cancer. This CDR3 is CASRLEGTGYTDTQYF. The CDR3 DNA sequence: TGTGCAAGTCGCTTAGAGGGGACAGGGTACACAGATACGCAGTATTTT.